This T cell receptor (beta chain) is from a study of blood T cell repertoires in COVID-19. Clones were read by immunoSEQ multiplex PCR, and TCRdb kept only the in-frame ones, dropping some. The sample has 88,000 or so clones; about 76% are singletons. This clone was counted once. The germline gives CDR1 MDHEN, CDR2 SYDVKM. CDR3 length: 19 residues. Trimming took off 1 base at V and 3 bases at J, with 21 bases between the two ends. Sequencing used peripheral blood. This chain links TRBV28 with TRBJ2-2; D possibly corresponds to TRBD2 (6 bases). The TCR was taken from a human donor in a cohort sampled during active COVID-19. The CDR3 protein is CASSLSQRWSPSDTGELFF. The DNA for the CDR3 is TGTGCCAGCAGTTTATCTCAGCGCTGGTCCCCTAGCGACACCGGGGAGCTGTTTTTT.